The present TCR beta chain was sequenced within a study of post-analysis software for immune sequencing data. Study-wide background: Relapsing-remitting, secondary progressive and progressive-relapsing multiple sclerosis were all included among the disease courses. Whole-study results and caveats: Normalized Chao1 diversity was significantly lower in multiple sclerosis patients than in controls. Strong same-batch co-clustering of samples appeared with F measure clustering. The study found TRBV5-6, TRBV5-1 and TRBV20-1 among roughly 5 TRBV segments more frequent in patients than controls.

The TCR beta cDNA libraries carried unique molecular identifiers. MiXCR, applied by TCRdb to the PCR reads, yields one record per CDR3 protein. In the table there are approximately 460,000 distinct CDR3 sequences, approximately 46% of which are singletons. In regard to this clonotype: Its specificity is not known.

The CDR3 sequence is 16 residues long. Trimming shortened V by 5 bases and J by 0 bases, and 16 bases separated the two germline ends. Germline CDR1 SGHAT, CDR2 FQDESV (reference sequence). The V call is TRBV11-1, the J call TRBJ1-1; D might be TRBD1 (5 bases). This clonotype was sampled from a girl between 5 and 17 years old with multiple sclerosis. Sequencing was done on a sample of blood. The DNA for the CDR3 is TGTGCCAGCAGCCCCGAGAGGGGACGGATGAACACTGAAGCTTTCTTT. It is translated as CASSPERGRMNTEAFF.